The source of this T cell receptor (beta chain) is a study of human T cells and chemical hapten exposure. Stated time point: patch test 1, 2 weeks after DPC sensitization. Stated treatment: therapeutic diphenylcyclopropenone sensitization with weekly scalp DPC. Study processing details: Counting gave a median of roughly 100,000 TCRs per sample, with values ranging from 23,224 to 690,600. TCRdb called the RACE reads again in MiXCR, with one record for every CDR3 protein. The authors' filters were not applied to this entry. Found here are 300,000 to 450,000 distinct CDR3 sequences, approximately 4.4% of them singletons; the top ten hold 2% to 2.5%. Trimming shortened V by 0 bases and J by 2 bases, and 11 bases separated the two germline ends. Germline lookup yields CDR1 LGHNA and CDR2 YNFKEQ. This CDR3 is 16 amino acids long.

This clonotype was sampled from a woman aged 50 to 60 with alopecia areata. Some clones in this sample may be carry-over from other donors' samples. The genes are TRBV4-2 and TRBJ1-5; D unclear. The sequences come from whole blood, collected in connection with sensitization to the hapten diphenylcyclopropenone (DPC). The CDR3 bases are TGTGCCAGCAGCCAAGAGTTGGCAGCAGGCAATCAGCCCCAGCATTTT. Its protein product is CASSQELAAGNQPQHF.